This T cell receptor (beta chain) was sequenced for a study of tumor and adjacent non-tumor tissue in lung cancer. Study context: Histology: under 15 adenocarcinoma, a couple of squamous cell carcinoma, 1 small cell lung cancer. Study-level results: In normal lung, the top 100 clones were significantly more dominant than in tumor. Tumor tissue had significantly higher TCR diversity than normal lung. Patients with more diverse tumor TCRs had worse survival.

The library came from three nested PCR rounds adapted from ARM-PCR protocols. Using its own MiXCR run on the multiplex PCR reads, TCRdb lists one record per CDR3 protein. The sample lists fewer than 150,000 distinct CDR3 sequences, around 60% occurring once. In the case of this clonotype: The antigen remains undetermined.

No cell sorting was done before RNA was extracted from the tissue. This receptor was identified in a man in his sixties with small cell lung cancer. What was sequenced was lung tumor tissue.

The CDR3 loop is CSVAPRETHNEQFF. Written as DNA, the CDR3 is TGCAGCGTTGCACCCAGGGAAACTCACAATGAGCAGTTCTTC. The V gene is TRBV29-1, the J gene TRBJ2-1, with D tentatively TRBD1 (5 bases). The germline V gene encodes CDR1 SQVTM and CDR2 ANQGSEA. Trimming shortened V by 4 bases and J by 5 bases, and 15 bases separated the two germline ends. This CDR3 region has 14 residues.